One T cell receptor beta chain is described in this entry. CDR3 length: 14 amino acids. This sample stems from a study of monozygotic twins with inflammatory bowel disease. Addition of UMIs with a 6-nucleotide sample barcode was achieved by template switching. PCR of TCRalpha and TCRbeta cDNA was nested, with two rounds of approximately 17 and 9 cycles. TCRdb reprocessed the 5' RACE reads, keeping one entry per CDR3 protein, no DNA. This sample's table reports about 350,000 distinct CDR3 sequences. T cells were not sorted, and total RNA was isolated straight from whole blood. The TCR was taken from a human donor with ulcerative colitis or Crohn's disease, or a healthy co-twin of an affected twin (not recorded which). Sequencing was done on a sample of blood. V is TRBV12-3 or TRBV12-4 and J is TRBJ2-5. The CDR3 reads CTSRRTGYQETQYF.